The rows below give T cell receptor beta chains drawn from one sample of a study of Ad26.COV2.S vaccination and SARS-CoV-2 variants. Repertoires were generated with immunoSEQ multiplex PCR, while TCRdb's copy carries only in-frame clones and drops some. The sample lists hundreds of thousands of clones, approximately 90% occurring once. Sequences were derived from peripheral blood, sampled in a trial of Ad26.COV2.S vaccine versus placebo. The source is a person between 18 and 59 years old who received the Ad26.COV2.S COVID-19 vaccine or a placebo. Each CDR3 is given with its conserved first and last residue. Each record gives: clone size, D gene, V gene, J gene, CDR3 protein, CDR3 DNA. D genes are given only for firm matches. The size of a clone is reported for some rows only, either as once, few or many, or as a class for expanded clones.

abundance: NA; d_gene: TRBD1; v_gene: TRBV6-5; j_gene: TRBJ1-3; CDR3aa: CASRGTGGDVYF; CDR3nt: TGTGCCAGCAGGGGAACAGGGGGCGATGTATATTTT
abundance: few; d_gene: NA; v_gene: TRBV29-1; j_gene: TRBJ1-2; CDR3aa: CSVEDHRDGDGYTF; CDR3nt: TGCAGCGTTGAAGATCACAGGGATGGGGATGGCTACACCTTC
abundance: NA; d_gene: TRBD1; v_gene: TRBV2; j_gene: TRBJ2-7; CDR3aa: CASRGVWGQGRQHGGEQYF; CDR3nt: TGTGCCAGCAGGGGGGTATGGGGACAGGGTCGGCAGCATGGCGGCGAGCAGTACTTC
abundance: few; d_gene: TRBD2; v_gene: TRBV6-4; j_gene: TRBJ2-1; CDR3aa: CASAAGGSYNEQFF; CDR3nt: TGTGCCAGCGCGGCGGGGGGCTCCTACAATGAGCAGTTCTTC
abundance: NA; d_gene: NA; v_gene: TRBV28; j_gene: TRBJ1-1; CDR3aa: CASSIPIGGGNTEAFF; CDR3nt: TGTGCCAGCAGCATACCCATTGGGGGGGGGAACACTGAAGCTTTCTTT
abundance: NA; d_gene: NA; v_gene: TRBV4-3; j_gene: TRBJ2-7; CDR3aa: CASSQDRPVGYEQYF; CDR3nt: TGCGCCAGCAGCCAAGATCGCCCAGTTGGCTACGAGCAGTACTTC
abundance: once; d_gene: TRBD2; v_gene: TRBV4-3; j_gene: TRBJ2-7; CDR3aa: CASSQEIAGGEQYF; CDR3nt: TGCGCCAGCAGCCAAGAGATAGCGGGAGGTGAGCAGTACTTC
abundance: NA; d_gene: NA; v_gene: TRBV15; j_gene: TRBJ2-2; CDR3aa: CATSVEPRGSGELFF; CDR3nt: TGTGCCACCAGCGTCGAACCGAGGGGTTCGGGGGAGCTGTTTTTT
abundance: NA; d_gene: NA; v_gene: TRBV14; j_gene: TRBJ2-7; CDR3aa: CASSQAGRGLGGEQYF; CDR3nt: TGTGCCAGCAGCCAAGCAGGGAGAGGCCTAGGGGGGGAGCAGTACTTC
abundance: NA; d_gene: TRBD1; v_gene: TRBV7-9; j_gene: TRBJ2-7; CDR3aa: CASSLRTGTYEQYF; CDR3nt: TGTGCCAGCAGCTTAAGGACAGGTACCTACGAGCAGTACTTC
abundance: NA; d_gene: NA; v_gene: TRBV7-2; j_gene: TRBJ2-2; CDR3aa: CASSLTGNLNTGELFF; CDR3nt: TGTGCCAGCAGCTTAACAGGCAACCTTAACACCGGGGAGCTGTTTTTT
abundance: NA; d_gene: NA; v_gene: TRBV3-1/TRBV3-2; j_gene: TRBJ1-6; CDR3aa: CASSRSRGHSPLHF; CDR3nt: TGTGCCAGCAGCCGTAGCAGAGGTCATTCACCCCTCCACTTT
abundance: once; d_gene: NA; v_gene: TRBV7-2; j_gene: TRBJ2-1; CDR3aa: CASSIRRHEQFF; CDR3nt: TGTGCCAGCAGCATCCGTAGACATGAGCAGTTCTTC
abundance: NA; d_gene: TRBD1; v_gene: TRBV7-9; j_gene: TRBJ1-2; CDR3aa: CASSTETGTNYGYTF; CDR3nt: TGTGCCAGCAGCACAGAGACAGGGACTAACTATGGCTACACCTTC
abundance: NA; d_gene: NA; v_gene: TRBV5-3; j_gene: TRBJ1-2; CDR3aa: CARSARGTGTANYGYTF; CDR3nt: TGTGCCAGAAGCGCCCGGGGTACAGGGACCGCTAACTATGGCTACACCTTC
abundance: few; d_gene: NA; v_gene: TRBV18; j_gene: TRBJ1-1; CDR3aa: CASSPLEGNTEAFF; CDR3nt: TGTGCCAGCTCACCCCTAGAGGGAAACACTGAAGCTTTCTTT
abundance: NA; d_gene: TRBD1; v_gene: TRBV29-1; j_gene: TRBJ1-1; CDR3aa: CSVQGLGTDTEAFF; CDR3nt: TGCAGCGTTCAAGGTTTAGGGACAGACACTGAAGCTTTCTTT
abundance: NA; d_gene: NA; v_gene: TRBV27; j_gene: TRBJ2-5; CDR3aa: CASSLWGREETQYF; CDR3nt: TGTGCCAGCAGTTTATGGGGCAGGGAGGAGACCCAGTACTTC
abundance: once; d_gene: NA; v_gene: TRBV5-1; j_gene: TRBJ2-2; CDR3aa: CASGTDRATGELFF; CDR3nt: TGCGCCAGCGGGACCGACAGAGCTACCGGGGAGCTGTTTTTT
abundance: few; d_gene: TRBD1; v_gene: TRBV5-4; j_gene: TRBJ1-3; CDR3aa: CASSWTGMDTIYF; CDR3nt: TGTGCCAGCAGCTGGACAGGGATGGACACCATATATTTT
abundance: NA; d_gene: TRBD2; v_gene: TRBV7-7; j_gene: TRBJ2-2; CDR3aa: CASSSTSGYTGELFF; CDR3nt: TGTGCCAGCAGCTCGACTAGCGGGTACACCGGGGAGCTGTTTTTT
abundance: NA; d_gene: TRBD2; v_gene: TRBV3-1/TRBV3-2; j_gene: TRBJ2-3; CDR3aa: CASSQVGGRASLADTQYF; CDR3nt: TGTGCCAGCAGCCAAGTCGGTGGGAGGGCGTCGCTGGCAGATACGCAGTATTTT
abundance: NA; d_gene: NA; v_gene: TRBV7-2; j_gene: TRBJ2-3; CDR3aa: CASSERRTDTQYF; CDR3nt: TGTGCCAGCAGCGAGAGGCGCACAGATACGCAGTATTTT
abundance: NA; d_gene: TRBD1; v_gene: TRBV19; j_gene: TRBJ1-2; CDR3aa: CASTPTGEGVRGYTF; CDR3nt: TGTGCCAGTACCCCGACAGGGGAAGGGGTGCGCGGCTACACCTTC
abundance: NA; d_gene: TRBD1; v_gene: TRBV28; j_gene: TRBJ1-6; CDR3aa: CASSRAGQQNSPLHF; CDR3nt: TGTGCCAGCAGTCGAGCGGGACAGCAGAATTCACCCCTCCACTTT
abundance: once; d_gene: NA; v_gene: TRBV28; j_gene: TRBJ2-6; CDR3aa: CASSLFGSGANVLTF; CDR3nt: TGTGCCAGCAGTTTATTTGGGTCTGGGGCCAACGTCCTGACTTTC
abundance: NA; d_gene: TRBD1; v_gene: TRBV4-3; j_gene: TRBJ1-2; CDR3aa: CASSQDRGQAYYGYTF; CDR3nt: TGCGCCAGCAGCCAAGATCGGGGACAGGCTTACTATGGCTACACCTTC
abundance: NA; d_gene: NA; v_gene: TRBV5-1; j_gene: TRBJ2-7; CDR3aa: CASSYLRTGEQYF; CDR3nt: TGCGCCAGCAGCTATCTACGGACGGGCGAGCAGTACTTC
abundance: NA; d_gene: NA; v_gene: TRBV28; j_gene: TRBJ2-7; CDR3aa: CVSRAVSSYEQYF; CDR3nt: TGTGTCAGCCGGGCGGTCAGCTCCTACGAGCAGTACTTC
abundance: NA; d_gene: NA; v_gene: TRBV27; j_gene: TRBJ1-2; CDR3aa: CASSVSRDLNYGYTF; CDR3nt: TGTGCCAGCAGTGTAAGCAGGGATCTTAACTATGGCTACACCTTC
abundance: few; d_gene: NA; v_gene: TRBV19; j_gene: TRBJ1-2; CDR3aa: CASSREVGGYTF; CDR3nt: TGTGCCAGTAGCCGGGAAGTCGGTGGCTACACCTTC
abundance: NA; d_gene: NA; v_gene: TRBV10-3; j_gene: TRBJ1-1; CDR3aa: CAISEPVNTEAFF; CDR3nt: TGTGCCATCAGTGAACCGGTGAACACTGAAGCTTTCTTT
abundance: NA; d_gene: NA; v_gene: TRBV7-9; j_gene: TRBJ1-5; CDR3aa: CASSFSSNQPQHF; CDR3nt: TGTGCCAGCAGCTTTTCTAGCAATCAGCCCCAGCATTTT
abundance: NA; d_gene: TRBD1; v_gene: TRBV28; j_gene: TRBJ1-2; CDR3aa: CASSRTGGTLDYTF; CDR3nt: TGTGCCAGCAGCCGGACAGGGGGTACTCTCGACTACACCTTC
abundance: NA; d_gene: NA; v_gene: TRBV28; j_gene: TRBJ2-7; CDR3aa: CASSPTSRGENEQYF; CDR3nt: TGTGCCAGCAGTCCTACCTCGAGAGGGGAAAACGAGCAGTACTTC
abundance: NA; d_gene: TRBD1; v_gene: TRBV19; j_gene: TRBJ1-1; CDR3aa: CASSIAQGIGSTEAFF; CDR3nt: TGTGCCAGTAGTATAGCACAGGGGATAGGGAGCACTGAAGCTTTCTTT
abundance: NA; d_gene: NA; v_gene: TRBV6-5; j_gene: TRBJ2-1; CDR3aa: CASSYAAGSSYNEQFF; CDR3nt: TGTGCCAGCAGTTACGCGGCGGGCAGCTCCTACAATGAGCAGTTCTTC
abundance: NA; d_gene: TRBD1; v_gene: TRBV7-9; j_gene: TRBJ1-5; CDR3aa: CASSLGTGVRHQPQHF; CDR3nt: TGTGCCAGCAGCTTGGGAACAGGGGTTCGGCATCAGCCCCAGCATTTT
abundance: NA; d_gene: TRBD1; v_gene: TRBV3-1/TRBV3-2; j_gene: TRBJ1-2; CDR3aa: CASSPYGGTGTNYGYTF; CDR3nt: TGTGCCAGCAGCCCCTACGGAGGGACAGGGACTAACTATGGCTACACCTTC
abundance: NA; d_gene: NA; v_gene: TRBV19; j_gene: TRBJ2-7; CDR3aa: CASSTTQIKTESKQYF; CDR3nt: TGTGCCAGTAGTACAACTCAAATAAAGACGGAGTCTAAGCAGTACTTC
abundance: NA; d_gene: TRBD2; v_gene: TRBV7-3; j_gene: TRBJ2-3; CDR3aa: CASSLPRGTSGREYSTDTQYF; CDR3nt: TGTGCCAGCAGCTTACCACGAGGGACTAGCGGGAGGGAGTATAGCACAGATACGCAGTATTTT
abundance: NA; d_gene: TRBD1; v_gene: TRBV9; j_gene: TRBJ2-7; CDR3aa: CASSTTGGQANEQYF; CDR3nt: TGTGCCAGCAGCACTACCGGAGGACAGGCCAACGAGCAGTACTTC
abundance: NA; d_gene: NA; v_gene: TRBV6-5; j_gene: TRBJ2-7; CDR3aa: CASRPGRRPYEQYF; CDR3nt: TGTGCCAGCAGGCCGGGACGGCGACCTTACGAGCAGTACTTC
abundance: NA; d_gene: TRBD1; v_gene: TRBV7-9; j_gene: TRBJ1-2; CDR3aa: CASSSQLIGTGVGYTF; CDR3nt: TGTGCCAGCAGCTCTCAACTTATCGGGACAGGAGTTGGCTACACCTTC
abundance: NA; d_gene: NA; v_gene: TRBV7-3; j_gene: TRBJ1-1; CDR3aa: CASSSGDMLAFF; CDR3nt: TGTGCCAGCAGCTCAGGGGACATGCTAGCTTTCTTT
abundance: NA; d_gene: NA; v_gene: TRBV27; j_gene: TRBJ2-1; CDR3aa: CASSLSWSGTSYNEQFF; CDR3nt: TGTGCCAGCAGTTTATCGTGGTCAGGTACTAGTTACAATGAGCAGTTCTTC
abundance: once; d_gene: NA; v_gene: TRBV4-2; j_gene: TRBJ1-5; CDR3aa: CASSQPGDQPQHF; CDR3nt: TGTGCCAGCAGCCAACCCGGGGATCAGCCCCAGCATTTT
abundance: NA; d_gene: NA; v_gene: TRBV7-2; j_gene: TRBJ1-6; CDR3aa: CASSLEAGYNSPLHF; CDR3nt: TGTGCCAGCAGCTTAGAGGCAGGATATAATTCACCCCTCCACTTT
abundance: NA; d_gene: NA; v_gene: TRBV2; j_gene: TRBJ2-5; CDR3aa: CASSEQGNQETQYF; CDR3nt: TGTGCCAGCAGTGAACAGGGTAATCAAGAGACCCAGTACTTC
abundance: few; d_gene: NA; v_gene: TRBV14; j_gene: TRBJ1-6; CDR3aa: CASSQVRQGNSPLHF; CDR3nt: TGTGCCAGCAGCCAAGTTAGGCAGGGTAATTCACCCCTCCACTTT
abundance: NA; d_gene: TRBD1; v_gene: TRBV4-3; j_gene: TRBJ1-4; CDR3aa: CASSPGQGHEKLFF; CDR3nt: TGCGCCAGCAGCCCGGGACAGGGACATGAAAAACTGTTTTTT
abundance: NA; d_gene: TRBD2; v_gene: TRBV27; j_gene: TRBJ2-5; CDR3aa: CASSPGLAGGETQYF; CDR3nt: TGTGCCAGCAGCCCGGGACTAGCGGGAGGAGAGACCCAGTACTTC
abundance: NA; d_gene: TRBD1; v_gene: TRBV9; j_gene: TRBJ1-5; CDR3aa: CASSVGHQGGLNQPQHF; CDR3nt: TGTGCCAGCAGCGTAGGCCACCAGGGGGGCCTCAATCAGCCCCAGCATTTT
abundance: few; d_gene: NA; v_gene: TRBV4-2; j_gene: TRBJ1-1; CDR3aa: CASSQDPDRTGEAFF; CDR3nt: TGTGCCAGCAGCCAAGATCCGGACAGAACTGGTGAAGCTTTCTTT